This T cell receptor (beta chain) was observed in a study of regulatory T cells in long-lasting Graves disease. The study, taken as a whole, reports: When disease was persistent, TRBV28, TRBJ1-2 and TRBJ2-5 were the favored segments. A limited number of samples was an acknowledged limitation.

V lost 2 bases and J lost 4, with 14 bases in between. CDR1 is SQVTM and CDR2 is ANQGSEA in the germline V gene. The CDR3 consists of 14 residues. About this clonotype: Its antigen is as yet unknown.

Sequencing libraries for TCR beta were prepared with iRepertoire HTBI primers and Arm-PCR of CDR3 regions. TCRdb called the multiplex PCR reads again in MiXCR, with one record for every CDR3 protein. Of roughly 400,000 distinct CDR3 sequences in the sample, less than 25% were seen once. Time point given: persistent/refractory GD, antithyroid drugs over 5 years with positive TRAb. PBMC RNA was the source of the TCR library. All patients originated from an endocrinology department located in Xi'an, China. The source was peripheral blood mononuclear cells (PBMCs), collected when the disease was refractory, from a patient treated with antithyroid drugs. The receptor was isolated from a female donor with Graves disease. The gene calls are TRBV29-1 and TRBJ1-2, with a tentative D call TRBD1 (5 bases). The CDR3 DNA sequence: TGCAGCGTTGAACCCTGGGACGTACCCTATGGCTACACCTTC. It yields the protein CSVEPWDVPYGYTF.